Detailed here is one T cell receptor beta chain. The time point here: baseline, week 1 (first vaccination visit). This sample's treatment: pre-vaccination baseline after standard-of-care therapy. This sample was included in a study of a mutant IDH1 vaccine in newly diagnosed glioma. Sequencing used immunoSEQ multiplex PCR; TCRdb keeps in-frame clones, though not all of them. The repertoire includes about 50,000 clones, 86% of them detected once, and over 2% sits in the top ten. This specimen was PBMCs, taken from a glioma patient treated with radiotherapy, temozolomide or both. The clonotype was recovered from a man aged 35-49 years with glioma.

The CDR3: CASSIIDEQYF. CDR3 DNA sequence: TGTGCCAGCAGCATTATAGACGAGCAGTACTTC. The chain employs TRBV7-9 and TRBJ2-7; D not resolved. There are 11 residues in the CDR3. V shed 5 bases and J shed 5 bases, with 7 bases lying between them. CDR1 and CDR2 from the germline V gene are SEHNR and FQNEAQ (reference sequence). The whole variable domain, filled in from reference TRBV7-9 and TRBJ2-7, reads DTGVSQNPRHKITKRGQNVTFRCDPISEHNRLYWYRQTLGQGPEFLTYFQNEAQLEKSRLLSDRFSAERPKGSFSTLEIQRTEQGDSAMYLCASSIIDEQYFGPGTRLTVT.